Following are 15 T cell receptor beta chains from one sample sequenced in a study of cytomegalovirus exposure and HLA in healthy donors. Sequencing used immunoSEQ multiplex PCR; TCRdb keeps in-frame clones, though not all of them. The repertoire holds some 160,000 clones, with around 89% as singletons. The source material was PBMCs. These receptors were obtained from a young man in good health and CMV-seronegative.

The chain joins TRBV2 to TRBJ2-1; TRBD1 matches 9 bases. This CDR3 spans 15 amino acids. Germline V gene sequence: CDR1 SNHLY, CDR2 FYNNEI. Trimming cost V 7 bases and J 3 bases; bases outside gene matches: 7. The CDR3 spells CASKNTGGFYNEQFF. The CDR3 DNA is TGTGCCAGCAAAAACACAGGGGGCTTCTACAATGAGCAGTTCTTC.

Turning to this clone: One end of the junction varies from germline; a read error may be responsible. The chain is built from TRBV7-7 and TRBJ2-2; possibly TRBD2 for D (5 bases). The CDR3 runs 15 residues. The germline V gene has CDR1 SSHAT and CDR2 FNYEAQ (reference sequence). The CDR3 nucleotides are TGTGCTAGCAGCCCCCTGAGGGTAGATCCCGGGGAGCTGTTTTTT. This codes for CASSPLRVDPGELFF.

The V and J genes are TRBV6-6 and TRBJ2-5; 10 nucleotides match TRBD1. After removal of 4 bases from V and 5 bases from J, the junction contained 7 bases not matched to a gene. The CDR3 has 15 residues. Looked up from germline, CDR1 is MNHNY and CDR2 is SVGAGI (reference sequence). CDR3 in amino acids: CASSSDRGLVETQYF. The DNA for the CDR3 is TGTGCCAGCAGTTCCGACAGGGGGCTGGTGGAGACCCAGTACTTC.

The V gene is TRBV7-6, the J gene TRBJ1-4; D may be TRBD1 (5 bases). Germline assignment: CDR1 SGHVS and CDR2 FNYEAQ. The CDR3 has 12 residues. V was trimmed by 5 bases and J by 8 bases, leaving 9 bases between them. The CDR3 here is CASSPRGEKLFF. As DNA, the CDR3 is TGTGCCAGCAGCCCAAGGGGAGAAAAACTGTTTTTT.

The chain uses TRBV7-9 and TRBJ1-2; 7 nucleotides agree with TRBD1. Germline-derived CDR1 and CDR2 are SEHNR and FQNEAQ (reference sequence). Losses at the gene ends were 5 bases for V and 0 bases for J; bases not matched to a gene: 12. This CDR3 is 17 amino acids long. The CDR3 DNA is TGTGCCAGCAGCCCGACAGGGATCCACTTCGCTAACTATGGCTACACCTTC. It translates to CASSPTGIHFANYGYTF.

The CDR3 loop reads CASSTGSGPSYEQYV. In DNA, the CDR3 is TGTGCCAGCAGTACCGGTAGCGGGCCCTCCTACGAGCAGTACGTC. The gene calls are TRBV27 and TRBJ2-7, with TRBD2 identical over 7 bases. The CDR3 loop spans 15 amino acids. Losses at the gene ends were 5 bases for V and 0 bases for J; bases not matched to a gene: 7. Germline CDR1 reads MNHEY; CDR2 reads SMNVEV (reference sequence).

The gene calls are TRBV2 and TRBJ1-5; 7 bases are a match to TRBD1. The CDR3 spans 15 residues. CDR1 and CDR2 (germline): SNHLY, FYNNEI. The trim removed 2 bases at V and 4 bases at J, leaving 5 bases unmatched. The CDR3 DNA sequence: TGTGCCAGCAGTGAACAGGGGGATATAAATCAGCCCCAGCATTTT. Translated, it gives CASSEQGDINQPQHF.

DNA for the CDR3: TGTGCCACGGGGACAGGTGGGTCTTTCTTT. It translates to CATGTGGSFF. This chain links TRBV19 with TRBJ1-1, with 8 bases identical to TRBD1. Germline values: CDR1 LNHDA, CDR2 SQIVND (reference sequence). The junction had 7 bases not matched to a gene; V was cut back by 10 bases and J by 12 bases. There are 10 residues in the CDR3. The full variable domain, completed using reference TRBV19 and TRBJ1-1, is DGGITQSPKYLFRKEGQNVTLSCEQNLNHDAMYWYRQDPGQGLRLIYYSQIVNDFQKGDIAEGYSVSREKKESFPLTVTSAQKNPTAFYLCATGTGGSFFGQGTRLTVV.

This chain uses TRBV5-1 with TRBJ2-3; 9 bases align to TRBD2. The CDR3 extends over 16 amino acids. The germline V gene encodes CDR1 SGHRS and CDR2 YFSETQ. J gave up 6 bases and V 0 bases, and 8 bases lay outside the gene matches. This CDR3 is CASSLAATSGGDTQYF. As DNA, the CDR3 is TGCGCCAGCAGCTTGGCCGCGACTAGCGGCGGCGATACGCAGTATTTT.

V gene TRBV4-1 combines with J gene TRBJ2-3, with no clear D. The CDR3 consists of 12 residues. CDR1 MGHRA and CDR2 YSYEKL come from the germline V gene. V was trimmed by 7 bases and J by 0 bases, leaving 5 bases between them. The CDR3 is CASKTSTDTQYF. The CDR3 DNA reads TGCGCCAGCAAAACTAGCACAGATACGCAGTATTTT.

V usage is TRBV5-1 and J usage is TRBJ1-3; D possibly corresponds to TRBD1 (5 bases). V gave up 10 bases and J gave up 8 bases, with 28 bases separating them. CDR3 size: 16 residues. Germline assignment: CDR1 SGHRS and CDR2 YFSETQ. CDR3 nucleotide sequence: TGCGCCTCCCAACAGCGGGGCTTATCCTTAACGGACACCATATATTTT. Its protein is CASQQRGLSLTDTIYF.

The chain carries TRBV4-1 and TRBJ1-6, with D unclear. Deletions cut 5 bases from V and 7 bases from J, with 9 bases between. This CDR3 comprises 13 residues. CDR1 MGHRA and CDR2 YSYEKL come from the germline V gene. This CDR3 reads CASSTGWNSPLHF. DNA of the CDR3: TGCGCCAGCAGCACTGGTTGGAATTCACCCCTCCACTTT.

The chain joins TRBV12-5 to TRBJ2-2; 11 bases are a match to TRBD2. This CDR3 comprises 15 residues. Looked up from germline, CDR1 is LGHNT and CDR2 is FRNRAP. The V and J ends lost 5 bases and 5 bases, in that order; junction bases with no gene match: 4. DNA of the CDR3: TGTGCTAGTGGTGCCGGGACTAGCGGAACCGGGGAGCTGTTTTTT. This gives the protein CASGAGTSGTGELFF. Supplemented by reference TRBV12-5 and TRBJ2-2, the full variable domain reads DARVTQTPRHKVTEMGQEVTMRCQPILGHNTVFWYRQTMMQGLELLAYFRNRAPLDDSGMPKDRFSAEMPDATLATLKIQPSEPRDSAVYFCASGAGTSGTGELFFGEGSRLTVL.

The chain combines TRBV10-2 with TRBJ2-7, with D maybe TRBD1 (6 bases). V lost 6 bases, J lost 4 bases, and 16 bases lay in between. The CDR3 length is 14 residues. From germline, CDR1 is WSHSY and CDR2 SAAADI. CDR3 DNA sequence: TGCGCCAGCAGCCACTATGTAAGGGGGTACGAGCAGTACTTC. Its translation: CASSHYVRGYEQYF.

This chain's CDR3 is CASSLSAGPLYNSPLHF. The CDR3 nucleotides read TGTGCCAGCAGTTTATCAGCAGGGCCTCTATATAATTCACCCCTCCACTTT. The rearrangement uses TRBV28 and TRBJ1-6; D possibly corresponds to TRBD1 (5 bases). The CDR3 sequence is 17 residues long. V gave up 1 base and J gave up 4 bases, with 14 bases separating them. Germline-derived CDR1 and CDR2 are MDHEN and SYDVKM.